Listed here are 15 T cell receptor beta chains from one sample, sequenced in a study of shared clonotypes between healthy human individuals. Positive CCR7 selection of CD45RO-negative cells yielded the naive CD8 cells, and terminally differentiated effector memory CD45RA+ cells were excluded. The table came from immunoSEQ multiplex PCR; TCRdb's copy has only in-frame clones and leaves some out. Of 700,000 to 950,000 clones in the sample, 96% were seen once. Source material: naive CD8+ T cells sorted from blood. The receptors derive from a man younger than 45 in good health.

V is TRBV5-1 and J is TRBJ2-5; TRBD1 matches 9 bases. Germline V gives CDR1 SGHRS, CDR2 YFSETQ. Germline trimming cut 0 bases from V and 5 bases from J; bases unmatched to any gene: 5. This CDR3 is built from 15 residues. The CDR3 loop reads CASSLDPGQGETQYF. The CDR3 DNA reads as TGCGCCAGCAGCTTGGACCCGGGACAGGGTGAGACCCAGTACTTC.

The rearrangement links TRBV7-9 to TRBJ2-7; D not resolved. Germline V gene data show CDR1 as SEHNR and CDR2 as FQNEAQ (reference sequence). This CDR3 region has 13 residues. V was cut by 4 bases and J by 3 bases, with 10 bases left in between. CDR3 nucleotide sequence: TGTGCCAGCAGCTACTCCGCCAACTACGAGCAGTACTTC. It specifies CASSYSANYEQYF.

The chain employs TRBV27 and TRBJ1-5, with D possibly TRBD1 on 5 matching bases. The V end lost 3 bases, the J end lost 9 bases, and 15 bases lay between the germline ends. Per the germline V gene, CDR1 is MNHEY and CDR2 is SMNVEV (reference sequence). This CDR3 contains 14 residues. CDR3 bases: TGTGCCAGCAGTTTTGATATCCGAAGGGGGCCCCAGCATTTT. Its protein is CASSFDIRRGPQHF.

The rearrangement uses TRBV6-5 and TRBJ2-7; 7 bases match TRBD2. J was trimmed by 6 bases and V by 5 bases; bases with no gene match: 13. This CDR3 contains 15 residues. CDR1 is MNHEY, CDR2 SVGAGI, per germline. This CDR3 is CASSPLGGGPGEQYF. The CDR3, as DNA: TGTGCCAGCAGTCCCCTCGGGGGAGGGCCGGGCGAGCAGTACTTC.

The CDR3 sequence is CASSVEWHLTF. The DNA of the CDR3 is TGTGCCAGCAGCGTAGAATGGCATCTGACCTTC. The rearrangement joins TRBV9 to TRBJ1-2; no firm D call. Germline CDR1 and CDR2: SGDLS and YYNGEE. The CDR3 has 11 residues. Trimming removed 0 bases at V and 14 bases at J, with 11 bases between.

The J gene is TRBJ2-5, the V gene TRBV4-3; weak D call: TRBD2 (6 bases). The ends were cut back, 1 base at V and 5 bases at J, with 8 bases in the middle. CDR3 length: 13 residues. CDR1 is LGHNA, CDR2 YSLEER, per germline. The chain's CDR3 is CASSQGGVETQYF. CDR3 nucleotides: TGCGCCAGCAGCCAAGGGGGGGTTGAGACCCAGTACTTC.

The V gene is TRBV27, the J gene TRBJ2-3; 10 bases match TRBD2. The CDR3 sequence is 17 residues long. V lost 7 bases to trimming and J lost 2 bases; unmatched junction nucleotides: 12. Germline loops: CDR1 MNHEY, CDR2 SMNVEV (reference sequence). The CDR3 loop reads CASKPNAAGGVTDTQYF. In nucleotides, the CDR3 is TGTGCCAGCAAACCAAACGCAGCGGGAGGGGTCACAGATACGCAGTATTTT.

The J gene is TRBJ2-1, the V gene TRBV29-1, with TRBD1 matching 8 bases. V dropped 6 bases and J dropped 7; count of bases not matched to a gene: 5. CDR1 and CDR2 (germline): SQVTM, ANQGSEA. The CDR3 consists of 12 residues. The CDR3 region has the DNA TGCAGCGTAAGGACAGGGCAGAATGAGCAGTTCTTC. Amino acid sequence: CSVRTGQNEQFF.

The chain couples TRBV7-2 to TRBJ2-1; no reliable D call. In germline, CDR1 is SGHTA, CDR2 FQGNSA. Trimming left V 3 bases short and J 9 bases short, with 12 bases between. The CDR3 contains 13 residues. The DNA for the CDR3 is TGTGCCAGCAGCTTTCTTTATCGAGGTGAGCAGTTCTTC. Translation: CASSFLYRGEQFF.

V is TRBV7-2 and J is TRBJ2-1; D gene uncertain. V lost 4 bases to trimming and J lost 4 bases, with 20 bases between them. This CDR3 has 17 residues. Germline loops: CDR1 SGHTA, CDR2 FQGNSA. CDR3 DNA: TGTGCCAGCAGCTCTAAGCATGGTTTTTTAGGTTACAATGAGCAGTTCTTC. Translating gives CASSSKHGFLGYNEQFF. The complete variable domain, with remaining parts taken from reference TRBV7-2 and TRBJ2-1, reads GAGVSQSPSNKVTEKGKDVELRCDPISGHTALYWYRQSLGQGLEFLIYFQGNSAPDKSGLPSDRFSAERTGGSVSTLTIQRTQQEDSAVYLCASSSKHGFLGYNEQFFGPGTRLTVL.

The V gene is TRBV6-1, the J gene TRBJ2-2, with 11 bases lining up with TRBD1. In germline, CDR1 is MNHNS, CDR2 SASEGT. V trimming: 4 bases; J trimming: 3 bases; junction bases outside the gene matches: 4. This CDR3 comprises 16 residues. CDR3 in amino acids: CASSGTGGQYTGELFF. The CDR3 nucleotides are TGTGCCAGCAGTGGGACAGGGGGCCAGTACACCGGGGAGCTGTTTTTT.

This clone has just one count. The chain has TRBV28 and TRBJ1-3; D is possibly TRBD1 (6 bases). The CDR3 extends over 15 amino acids. V was trimmed by 5 bases and J by 0 bases, leaving 11 bases between them. Looked up from germline, CDR1 is MDHEN and CDR2 is SYDVKM. CDR3 DNA sequence: TGTGCCAGCAGTCGTACAGGGAGCTCTGGAAACACCATATATTTT. This translates into CASSRTGSSGNTIYF.

The gene calls are TRBV27 and TRBJ1-1; TRBD1 agrees at 8 bases. Germline V CDR1 and CDR2: MNHEY, SMNVEV (reference sequence). The CDR3 covers 14 residues. V was pared by 4 bases and J by 1 base, with 2 bases of the junction left unmatched. The chain's CDR3 is CASSYRGANTEAFF. The CDR3 DNA reads TGTGCCAGCAGTTACAGGGGGGCGAACACTGAAGCTTTCTTT.

V usage is TRBV7-9 and J usage is TRBJ2-7; TRBD1 agrees at 8 bases. V shed 5 bases, J shed 2 bases, and the junction held 2 bases outside the gene matches. The CDR3 runs 13 residues. Germline V CDR1 and CDR2: SEHNR, FQNEAQ (reference sequence). The CDR3 DNA reads TGTGCCAGCAGCGGGACAGGCCCCTACGAGCAGTACTTC. Translation: CASSGTGPYEQYF.

The rearrangement uses TRBV30 and TRBJ1-1; 7 nucleotides line up with TRBD1. The germline gives CDR1 GTSNPN, CDR2 SVGIG (reference sequence). J lost 5 bases, V lost 3 bases, and 9 bases had no gene match. The CDR3 extends over 14 amino acids. The CDR3 region is CAWREGQVWTEAFF. The CDR3 nucleotides read TGTGCCTGGAGAGAAGGACAGGTGTGGACTGAAGCTTTCTTT.